This is a list of T cell receptor beta chains from one sample in a study of T cell responses to AZD1222 COVID-19 vaccine. The assay was immunoSEQ multiplex PCR, and TCRdb's table has in-frame clones only and misses some. The data contain about 120,000 clones, 70% to 90% of them seen just once; the ten biggest clones take up 7% to 8.5%. Sequencing was performed on peripheral blood, taken on day 0 of AZD1222 vaccination. These receptors all stem from an adult in good health. Each CDR3 is given with its conserved first and last residue. A D gene is named only where the DNA matches it firmly. The size entry is marked missing in some rows and otherwise reads once, few, many or a size class.

.	TRBV20-1	13	TRBJ1-2	.	TGCAGTGCTAGTCAGGGTCGTTTAGGCGGCTACACCTTC	CSASQGRLGGYTF
.	TRBV19	15	TRBJ1-1	.	TGTGCCAATGTTTATAGACAGTCTCCGAACACTGAAGCTTTCTTT	CANVYRQSPNTEAFF
.	TRBV2	16	TRBJ1-5	.	TGTGCCAGCAGTGAAAGGCAGGCCGTGGGGAATCAGCCCCAGCATTTT	CASSERQAVGNQPQHF
few	TRBV18	13	TRBJ2-5	.	TGTGCCAGCTCACGGGACACACAAGAGACCCAGTACTTC	CASSRDTQETQYF
.	TRBV27	19	TRBJ2-6	TRBD1	TGTGCCAGCAGCGACTGGGGGACAGGGGTCTACTCTGGGGCCAACGTCCTGACTTTC	CASSDWGTGVYSGANVLTF
.	TRBV9	16	TRBJ1-4	TRBD1	TGTGCCAGCAGCGTAGGAGCAGGGGGCGGCGGTGAAAAACTGTTTTTT	CASSVGAGGGGEKLFF
.	TRBV7-6	15	TRBJ2-3	.	TGTGCCAGCGTAGGAACTCCTCTCGGCACAGATACGCAGTATTTT	CASVGTPLGTDTQYF
.	TRBV14	16	TRBJ1-1	.	TGTGCCAGCAGCCAACTCAAACAGGGATGGAACACTGAAGCTTTCTTT	CASSQLKQGWNTEAFF
.	TRBV7-9	12	TRBJ1-4	.	TGTGCCAGCAGCTTAGGGGGGGAAAAACTGTTTTTT	CASSLGGEKLFF
.	TRBV6-6	15	TRBJ1-2	TRBD1	TGTGCCAGCACCAAGACGATACAGGGGGCGGTTGGCTACACCTTC	CASTKTIQGAVGYTF